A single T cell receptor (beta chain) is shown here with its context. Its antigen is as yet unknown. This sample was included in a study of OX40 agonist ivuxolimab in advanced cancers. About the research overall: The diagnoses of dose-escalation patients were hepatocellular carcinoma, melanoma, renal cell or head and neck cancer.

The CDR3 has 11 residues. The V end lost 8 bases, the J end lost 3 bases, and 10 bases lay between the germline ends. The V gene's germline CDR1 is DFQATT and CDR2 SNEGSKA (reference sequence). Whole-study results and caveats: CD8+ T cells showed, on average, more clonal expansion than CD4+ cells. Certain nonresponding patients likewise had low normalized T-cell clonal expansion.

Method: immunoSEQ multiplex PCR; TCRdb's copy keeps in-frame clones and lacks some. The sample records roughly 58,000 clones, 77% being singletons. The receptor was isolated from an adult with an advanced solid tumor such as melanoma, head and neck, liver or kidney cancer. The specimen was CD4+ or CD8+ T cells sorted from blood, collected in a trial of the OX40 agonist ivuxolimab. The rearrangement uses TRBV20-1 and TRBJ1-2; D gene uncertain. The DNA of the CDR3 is TGCAGTCTCAACATGGACTATGGCTACACCTTC. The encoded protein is CSLNMDYGYTF.